What follows are 31 T cell receptor beta chains derived from one specimen sequenced in a study of T cell responses to AZD1222 COVID-19 vaccine. The repertoire was sequenced with immunoSEQ multiplex PCR; TCRdb's copy has only in-frame clones and lacks some. This table holds over 75,000 clones, 85% to 90% found once. Sequenced here: peripheral blood, sampled on day 0 of AZD1222 vaccination. Every receptor here comes from an adult in good health.

The chain recombines TRBV9 with TRBJ2-4; no clear D gene. Looked up from germline, CDR1 is SGDLS and CDR2 is YYNGEE. The CDR3 loop spans 14 amino acids. V shed 4 bases and J shed 0 bases, with 8 bases lying between them. The CDR3, as DNA: TGTGCCAGCAGCCCAACCTTAGCCAAAAACATTCAGTACTTC. Translating gives CASSPTLAKNIQYF.

This clone was observed a single time. The chain's CDR3 is CASSPDMIGTEAFF. The CDR3, as DNA: TGTGCCAGCTCACCGGACATGATCGGCACTGAAGCTTTCTTT. The rearrangement uses TRBV18 and TRBJ1-1; possible D gene TRBD1, 5 bases. V was trimmed by 3 bases and J by 4 bases, leaving 12 bases between them. The CDR3 is 14 residues long. Germline V gives CDR1 KGHSH, CDR2 LQKENI. The full variable domain, with the rest looked up from reference TRBV18 and TRBJ1-1, is NAGVMQNPRHLVRRRGQEARLRCSPMKGHSHVYWYRQLPEEGLKFMVYLQKENIIDESGMPKERFSAEFPKEGPSILRIQQVVRGDSAAYFCASSPDMIGTEAFFGQGTRLTVV.

The chain joins TRBV7-3 to TRBJ2-2, with no clear D. This CDR3 has 13 amino acids. V lost 2 bases to trimming and J lost 5 bases, with 6 bases between them. Germline lookup yields CDR1 SGHTA and CDR2 FQGTGA. CDR3 DNA: TGTGCCAGCAGCTTATTTGGGACCGGGGAGCTGTTTTTT. This codes for CASSLFGTGELFF.

The chain has TRBV21-1 and TRBJ2-5. TRBV21-1 is marked as a pseudogene. CDR3 length equals 12 residues. CDR3 protein: CASLWMKETQYF. The CDR3 coding sequence is TGTGCCAGCCTCTGGATGAAGGAGACCCAGTACTTC.

The chain recombines TRBV7-8 with TRBJ2-7; D possibly corresponds to TRBD2 (6 bases). This CDR3 has 15 amino acids. Looked up from germline, CDR1 is SGHVS and CDR2 is FQNEAQ. V was trimmed by 5 bases and J by 0 bases, leaving 14 bases between them. In nucleotides, the CDR3 is TGTGCCAGCAGCCACGGGACTTTAAGCTCCTACGAGCAGTACTTC. Translating gives CASSHGTLSSYEQYF.

This chain joins TRBV7-2 and TRBJ2-7, with 11 bases aligning to TRBD1. The V gene end was trimmed by 0 bases and the J gene end by 12 bases; junction bases not matched to a gene: 7. CDR3 size: 14 residues. Germline loops: CDR1 SGHTA, CDR2 FQGNSA. Here the CDR3 reads CASSLASDRGRRYF. Here the CDR3 DNA reads TGTGCCAGCAGCTTAGCTTCGGACAGGGGGCGACGGTACTTC.

This clone was detected only a few times. The V and J genes are TRBV7-9 and TRBJ1-2, with 7 positions matching TRBD1. The germline V gene encodes CDR1 SEHNR and CDR2 FQNEAQ (reference sequence). With 4 bases clipped from V and 3 bases from J, the junction kept 2 bases outside the gene matches. This CDR3 region has 13 residues. The CDR3 DNA sequence: TGTGCCAGCAGCTCAGGGGGGGACTATGGCTACACCTTC. Its translation is CASSSGGDYGYTF.

This clone has only a few counts. The V and J genes are TRBV7-2 and TRBJ1-2; 7 bases line up with TRBD1. Germline V gives CDR1 SGHTA, CDR2 FQGNSA. CDR3 length: 14 residues. J lost 8 bases, V lost 5 bases, and 11 bases had no gene match. The CDR3 is CASSPAFQGEGYTF. The CDR3 DNA is TGTGCCAGCAGCCCTGCGTTTCAGGGGGAAGGCTACACCTTC.

The gene calls are TRBV9 and TRBJ2-1; 8 bases map to TRBD2. The CDR3 extends over 16 amino acids. Germline trimming cut 0 bases from V and 8 bases from J; bases unmatched to any gene: 10. CDR1 is SGDLS, CDR2 YYNGEE, per germline. The CDR3: CASSVDPAGEVHEQFF. The CDR3 coding sequence is TGTGCCAGCAGCGTAGATCCAGCGGGAGAGGTCCATGAGCAGTTCTTC.

The genes are TRBV6-5 and TRBJ2-3; 12 nucleotides line up with TRBD2. The junction had 2 bases not matched to a gene; V was cut back by 0 bases and J by 7 bases. The CDR3 is 15 residues long. The germline gives CDR1 MNHEY, CDR2 SVGAGI. The CDR3 DNA follows: TGTGCCAGCAGTTACTCGACTAGCGGGAGTAATACGCAGTATTTT. This sequence encodes CASSYSTSGSNTQYF.

CDR3 DNA sequence: TGTGCCAGCATTCTGAACACTGAAGCTTTCTTT. It codes for CASILNTEAFF. V gene TRBV2 combines with J gene TRBJ1-1; D not resolved. The V end was cut by 7 bases, the J end by 0 bases, with 3 bases between. Germline V gene data show CDR1 as SNHLY and CDR2 as FYNNEI. The CDR3 loop spans 11 amino acids.

The chain recombines TRBV19 with TRBJ2-3; 15 nucleotides align to TRBD2. The CDR3 covers 16 residues. Trimming removed 5 bases from V and 5 bases from J; junction bases left unmatched: 5. CDR1 LNHDA and CDR2 SQIVND come from the germline V gene (reference sequence). The DNA for the CDR3 is TGTGCCAGTAGTCTCAGGACTAGCGGGAGGGGAGATACGCAGTATTTT. It codes for CASSLRTSGRGDTQYF.

The chain combines TRBV19 with TRBJ1-5, with 12 bases fitting TRBD1. V shed 5 bases, J shed 6 bases, and the junction held 11 bases outside the gene matches. The germline V gene has CDR1 LNHDA and CDR2 SQIVND (reference sequence). This CDR3 region has 17 residues. In nucleotides, the CDR3 is TGTGCCAGTAGTTGGGCTCCGGGACAGGGGGCAGGTCAGCCCCAGCATTTT. Translation: CASSWAPGQGAGQPQHF. The full variable domain, rest sourced from reference TRBV19 and TRBJ1-5, is DGGITQSPKYLFRKEGQNVTLSCEQNLNHDAMYWYRQDPGQGLRLIYYSQIVNDFQKGDIAEGYSVSREKKESFPLTVTSAQKNPTAFYLCASSWAPGQGAGQPQHFGDGTRLSIL.

V and J are TRBV28 and TRBJ2-7; D perhaps matches TRBD1 (6 bases). Germline V gene sequence: CDR1 MDHEN, CDR2 SYDVKM. The CDR3 is made up of 12 amino acids. V was trimmed by 6 bases and J by 3 bases, leaving 9 bases between them. The CDR3: CASRQGIYEQYF. Written as DNA, the CDR3 is TGTGCCAGCAGACAGGGCATCTACGAGCAGTACTTC.

V gene TRBV4-2 combines with J gene TRBJ2-7, with no clear D. This CDR3 is built from 14 residues. CDR1 and CDR2 from the germline V gene are LGHNA and YNFKEQ. Trimming pared 0 bases from V and 4 bases from J, leaving 10 bases between. DNA for the CDR3: TGTGCCAGCAGCCAAGAGGTATTGGGGTACGAGCAGTACTTC. Protein: CASSQEVLGYEQYF.

The V gene is TRBV6-5, the J gene TRBJ2-1; D not resolved. The CDR3 spans 12 residues. Trimming took 7 bases from V and 8 from J, leaving 12 bases between them. Germline V gene data show CDR1 as MNHEY and CDR2 as SVGAGI. The CDR3 DNA is TGTGCCAGCACATCCCGATCCCATGAGCAGTTCTTC. It specifies CASTSRSHEQFF.

The rearrangement joins TRBV10-3 to TRBJ2-7; possibly TRBD2 for D (5 bases). Germline-derived CDR1 and CDR2 are ENHRY and SYGVKD. The CDR3 runs 15 residues. V lost 4 bases, J lost 2 bases, and 15 bases lay in between. In DNA, the CDR3 is TGTGCCATCAGTGCCCCTCGACGAGGGACCTACGAGCAGTACTTC. Its protein product is CAISAPRRGTYEQYF.

The genes are TRBV6-1 and TRBJ2-7; 9 bases are a match to TRBD2. The CDR3 is 16 residues long. After removal of 1 base from V and 4 bases from J, the junction contained 8 bases not matched to a gene. Germline CDR1 MNHNS, CDR2 SASEGT. This CDR3 reads CASSEEELAGLYEQYF. The CDR3 DNA sequence: TGTGCCAGCAGTGAAGAAGAACTAGCGGGCCTTTACGAGCAGTACTTC.

The chain combines TRBV6-1 with TRBJ2-3; D remains unclear. This CDR3 has 16 residues. The V gene's germline CDR1 is MNHNS and CDR2 SASEGT. V was clipped by 2 bases and J by 2 bases, with 14 bases between them. The CDR3 coding sequence is TGTGCCAGCAGTGAAAGCACTTGGGAAATCACAGATACGCAGTATTTT. Amino acids: CASSESTWEITDTQYF.

The genes are TRBV5-1 and TRBJ1-1; D may be TRBD1 (5 bases). V was cut by 4 bases and J by 1 base, with 11 bases left in between. CDR3 length: 14 residues. Germline loops: CDR1 SGHRS, CDR2 YFSETQ. DNA of the CDR3: TGCGCCAGCAGCCCTGGGACGCCGAACACTGAAGCTTTCTTT. This sequence encodes CASSPGTPNTEAFF.

The rearrangement uses TRBV18 and TRBJ1-6; D uncertain. Germline lookup yields CDR1 KGHSH and CDR2 LQKENI. This CDR3 is built from 13 residues. V was clipped by 3 bases and J by 6 bases, with 6 bases between them. CDR3 region: CASSPEVNSPLHF. Here the CDR3 DNA reads TGTGCCAGCTCACCGGAGGTTAATTCACCCCTCCACTTT.

This chain uses TRBV29-1 with TRBJ1-2; tentatively, D is TRBD1 (6 bases). V was cut by 7 bases and J by 6 bases, with 21 bases left in between. CDR3 size: 14 residues. Germline V gene lookup returns CDR1 SQVTM and CDR2 ANQGSEA. The CDR3 sequence: CSGATGTTTNGYTF. CDR3 coding DNA: TGCAGCGGTGCCACCGGGACAACCACCAATGGCTACACCTTC.

The rearrangement joins TRBV5-6 to TRBJ2-5, with a tentative D call TRBD2 (6 bases). The CDR3 contains 14 residues. Deletions cut 3 bases from V and 9 bases from J, with 18 bases between. Germline V gene data show CDR1 as SGHDT and CDR2 as YYEEEE. The CDR3 nucleotides are TGTGCCAGCAGCTACCGGGACTCAGGTCAGCCCCAGTACTTC. Its translation: CASSYRDSGQPQYF.

The V call is TRBV25-1, the J call TRBJ1-5; D not certain. Germline V CDR1 and CDR2: MGHDK, SYGVNS. The V gene lost 3 bases and the J gene lost 4 bases, with 7 bases spanning the gap. The length of the CDR3 is 13 residues. The chain's CDR3 is CASSDAGNQPQHF. CDR3 bases: TGTGCCAGCAGTGATGCCGGGAATCAGCCCCAGCATTTT.

The chain carries TRBV3-1 (or the pseudogene TRBV3-2) and TRBJ2-7; D tentatively fits TRBD1 or TRBD2 (5 bases each). Germline V gene sequence: CDR1 LGHDT, CDR2 YNNKEL (reference sequence). V was shortened by 1 base and J by 5 bases, with 6 bases between the two germline ends. The CDR3 spans 12 residues. The CDR3 region has the DNA TGTGCCAGCAGCCAAGGGGGGAACGAGCAGTACTTC. Its translation is CASSQGGNEQYF.

The V gene is TRBV9, the J gene TRBJ1-4; D is uncertain. The V gene's germline CDR1 is SGDLS and CDR2 YYNGEE. V shed 0 bases and J shed 0 bases, with 6 bases lying between them. This CDR3 has 15 residues. DNA of the CDR3: TGTGCCAGCAGCGTAGGGGCGGCAACTAATGAAAAACTGTTTTTT. It translates to CASSVGAATNEKLFF.

The chain links TRBV7-2 to TRBJ2-3, with TRBD2 identical over 9 bases. V lost 5 bases, J lost 6 bases, and 9 bases stayed unmatched. This CDR3 has 15 residues. CDR1 and CDR2 (germline): SGHTA, FQGNSA. The CDR3: CASSHWLAGSDTQYF. Written as DNA, the CDR3 is TGTGCCAGCAGCCATTGGCTAGCGGGATCCGATACGCAGTATTTT.

This clone has more than one count but fewer than ten. The chain joins TRBV5-4 to TRBJ1-2, with 8 bases matching TRBD1. The V gene's germline CDR1 is SGHNT and CDR2 YYREEE (reference sequence). This CDR3 is 14 amino acids long. Trimming took 4 bases from V and 6 from J; bases not matched to a gene: 8. The CDR3 loop is CASSKTDRGHGYTF. For the CDR3, the DNA is TGTGCCAGCAGCAAAACTGACAGGGGCCATGGCTACACCTTC.

The chain employs TRBV28 and TRBJ2-2; TRBD2 is a possible D gene (5 bases). Trimming cost V 4 bases and J 6 bases, with 21 bases left between them. In germline, CDR1 is MDHEN, CDR2 SYDVKM. The CDR3 length is 17 residues. In nucleotides, the CDR3 is TGTGCCAGCAGTTCACCGTTTCTTGAGGGAAGGGCCGGGGAGCTGTTTTTT. Translating it yields CASSSPFLEGRAGELFF.

This chain links TRBV4-2 with TRBJ2-5; D is tentatively TRBD1 or TRBD2 (5 bases each). V gave up 3 bases and J gave up 4 bases, with 12 bases separating them. This CDR3 is 14 amino acids long. Looked up from germline, CDR1 is LGHNA and CDR2 is YNFKEQ. CDR3 sequence (DNA): TGTGCCAGCAGCCATCCCAAGGGGACAGAGACCCAGTACTTC. Translating it yields CASSHPKGTETQYF.

The chain couples TRBV9 to TRBJ2-2; 10 positions agree with TRBD1. Trimming at V came to 0 bases and at J to 4 bases, leaving 6 bases not matched to a gene. The CDR3 totals 17 residues. Per germline, CDR1 SGDLS and CDR2 YYNGEE. The CDR3 nucleotides are TGTGCCAGCAGCGTAGGGATCGACAGGGGGCGCACCGGGGAGCTGTTTTTT. Translating it yields CASSVGIDRGRTGELFF.